This TCR beta chain came from a study of blood T cell repertoires in COVID-19. Study-wide context: Sites in the United States, Italy and Spain provided acute and convalescent COVID-19 samples.

Self-reported history from a screening survey and questionnaire set each donor's cohort. Assay: immunoSEQ multiplex PCR; the TCRdb copy retains only in-frame clones and omits some. The data hold around 300,000 clones, with around nine tenths observed a single time. Sequenced: PBMCs or T cells enriched from blood (not recorded which). The TCR sequence derives from a woman in her 40s who had recovered from COVID-19.

The CDR3 DNA is TGTGCCAGCAGCTTAGCCCTACCGGGACAGGGGGGTGGGAAGCAGTTCTTC. Residues: CASSLALPGQGGGKQFF. This chain connects TRBV7-2 to TRBJ2-1, with 11 bases that match TRBD1. With 0 bases clipped from V and 11 bases from J, the junction kept 12 bases outside the gene matches. This CDR3 is 17 amino acids long. Germline values: CDR1 SGHTA, CDR2 FQGNSA.